This T cell receptor beta chain was documented in a study of T cells in Graves' hyperthyroidism and ophthalmopathy. Comments on this clonotype: Its antigen is not identified.

Ophthalmopathy patients had moderate-to-severe active disease, CAS ≥3, NOSPECS ≥4, and disease duration under 3 months. The study excluded patients with uncontrolled infection, other autoimmune disease, pregnancy or lactation. TCR beta CDR3 sequences were amplified from RNA transcripts. Using the HTBI primer set, a first-round RT-PCR was run on the TCR CDR3. TCRdb redid the calling of the multiplex PCR reads with MiXCR, one entry per CDR3 protein. The data contain hundreds of thousands of distinct CDR3 sequences, about a sixth of them singletons. The CDR3 runs to 16 residues. Germline V gene data show CDR1 as ENHRY and CDR2 as SYGVKD. V was cut by 2 bases and J by 0 bases, with 8 bases left in between. Broader study findings: Blood held most thyroid clonotypes expanded above 0.001 frequency.

This TCR was recovered from a woman between 18 and 29 years old with Graves' ophthalmopathy. Sequenced material: blood. The chain carries TRBV10-3 and TRBJ1-6; unclear D gene. The CDR3 region has the DNA TGTGCCATCAGTGAGGCCGGGAGCTCCTATAATTCACCCCTCCACTTT. Its protein is CAISEAGSSYNSPLHF.